A selection of T cell receptor beta chains follows, all from one sample in a study of Ad26.COV2.S vaccination and SARS-CoV-2 variants. Assay used: immunoSEQ multiplex PCR; TCRdb lists only in-frame clones, some missing. The sample has 350,000 to 400,000 clones, 88% seen once. The source material was peripheral blood, sampled in a trial of Ad26.COV2.S vaccine versus placebo. These receptors were taken from a person aged 18 to 65 who received the Ad26.COV2.S COVID-19 vaccine or a placebo. Both conserved end residues are part of each CDR3. Each record gives: J gene, clone size, V gene, D gene, CDR3 DNA, CDR3 protein. A D gene is named only where the DNA matches it firmly. Rows may omit the clone size; those that give it use once, few, many or a size class.

>TRBJ1-4|few|TRBV29-1|TRBD1
TGCAGCGTGAAGACAGGGGCGAGTAATGAAAAACTGTTTTTT
CSVKTGASNEKLFF
>TRBJ1-5|-|TRBV3-1/TRBV3-2|TRBD1
TGTGCCAGCAGCCACACAGGGGACCAGCCCCAGCATTTT
CASSHTGDQPQHF
>TRBJ2-3|-|TRBV18|-
TGTGCCAGCCCTCCGGGCCGGGAAAGTAACACAGATACGCAGTATTTT
CASPPGRESNTDTQYF
>TRBJ2-3|-|TRBV2|-
TGTGCCAGCTCCCAAAACACAGATACGCAGTATTTT
CASSQNTDTQYF
>TRBJ1-4|-|TRBV27|-
TGTGCCAGCAGTTTTCAGGCAGGAGGGCGTGAAAAACTGTTTTTT
CASSFQAGGREKLFF
>TRBJ1-3|-|TRBV5-4|-
TGTGCCAGCAGCTCACAGGGTGCCCCATCAAACACCATATATTTT
CASSSQGAPSNTIYF
>TRBJ2-6|-|TRBV6-4|TRBD1
TGTGCCAGCAGTGACTCAGGGGGCGCTGGGGCCAACGTCCTGACTTTC
CASSDSGGAGANVLTF
>TRBJ2-7|-|TRBV4-1|TRBD1
TGCGCCAGCAGCCAAGATTTGGACAGGGTGGGGGAGCAGTACTTC
CASSQDLDRVGEQYF
>TRBJ2-3|-|TRBV3-1/TRBV3-2|-
TGTGCCAGCCGACCCACAGGAGTAGATACGCAGTATTTT
CASRPTGVDTQYF
>TRBJ2-5|once|TRBV11-2|-
TGTGCCAGCAGTCCCAAGCAGGTAGAGACCCAGTACTTC
CASSPKQVETQYF
>TRBJ1-3|-|TRBV7-9|-
TGTGCCAGCAGCTTACCCAGCTCTGGAAACACCATATATTTT
CASSLPSSGNTIYF
>TRBJ1-5|-|TRBV6-5|-
TGTGCCAGCACAGTGGACAGCGGCAATCAGCCCCAGCATTTT
CASTVDSGNQPQHF
>TRBJ2-7|-|TRBV5-1|TRBD1
TGCGCCAGCAGCGGAACAGGGGCGTACGAGCAGTACTTC
CASSGTGAYEQYF
>TRBJ1-6|-|TRBV2|-
TGTGCCAGCAGTAAGGACACGCAATCACCCCTCCACTTT
CASSKDTQSPLHF
>TRBJ2-7|-|TRBV3-1/TRBV3-2|-
TGTGCCAGCAGCCAAGATGGGGCAGGTAGGGGAGCGGCAGGCTCCTACGAGCAGTACTTC
CASSQDGAGRGAAGSYEQYF
>TRBJ2-1|-|TRBV4-3|-
TGCGCCAGCAGCCAAGGTCACAGGGAGACCCACAATGAGCAGTTCTTC
CASSQGHRETHNEQFF
>TRBJ1-3|-|TRBV7-9|-
TGTGCCAGCAGCTTAGCGAGTCCGCGGGGTTTTGGAAACACCATATATTTT
CASSLASPRGFGNTIYF
>TRBJ1-6|-|TRBV6-5|-
TGTGCCAGCAGTTATAGGTCCTATAATTCACCCCTCCACTTT
CASSYRSYNSPLHF
>TRBJ1-2|-|TRBV3-1/TRBV3-2|-
TGTGCCAGCAGCCCCCGGTCAGGGCCTAGGGGCTACACCTTC
CASSPRSGPRGYTF
>TRBJ2-2|-|TRBV7-9|-
TGTGCCAGCAGCGCCGGGTGGGGTGAGGACCCTCTCACTACCGGGGAGCTGTTTTTT
CASSAGWGEDPLTTGELFF
>TRBJ1-2|few|TRBV7-8|-
TGTGCCAGCAGCTTAGGACAGTATGGCTACACCTTC
CASSLGQYGYTF
>TRBJ2-5|-|TRBV2|-
TGTGCCAGCAGTTCGGGAGAGACCCAGTACTTC
CASSSGETQYF
>TRBJ2-7|-|TRBV19|TRBD1
TGTGCCAGTAGCCCCGACAGGGCTTACGAGCAGTACTTC
CASSPDRAYEQYF
>TRBJ2-2|once|TRBV14|TRBD2
TGTGCCAGCAGCCTCGGACTAGTTGGGGCCGGGGAGCTGTTTTTT
CASSLGLVGAGELFF